This T cell receptor (beta chain) is drawn from a study of OX40 agonist ivuxolimab in advanced cancers. Study-wide context: In three patients, partial responses were observed, one with hepatocellular carcinoma and two with cutaneous melanoma. General study results and limits: The antigens recognized by the expanded peripheral T cells, that is their antigen specificity, were not determined.

The study sampled blood at baseline, cycle 4 day 1, and cycle 7 day 1. On this clone itself: Its specificity is not known.

The CDR3 sequence is 14 residues long. Per germline, CDR1 MNHEY and CDR2 SMNVEV (reference sequence). Trimming pared 5 bases from V and 4 bases from J, leaving 12 bases between. This table comes from immunoSEQ multiplex PCR, and its TCRdb copy is limited to in-frame clones, with some not included. The sample records about 33,000 clones, about 88% being singletons. This sequence originates from an adult with an advanced solid tumor such as melanoma, head and neck, liver or kidney cancer. This chain uses TRBV27 with TRBJ2-1; D is unresolved. The specimen comprised CD4+ or CD8+ T cells sorted from blood, sampled in a trial of the OX40 agonist ivuxolimab. CDR3 sequence: CASSAPFPYNEQFF. The CDR3, as DNA: TGTGCCAGCAGTGCCCCGTTCCCTTACAATGAGCAGTTCTTC.